The 27 T cell receptor beta chains listed next were all sequenced from one sample in a study of T cell changes during pregnancy in multiple sclerosis. Sequenced by immunoSEQ multiplex PCR; TCRdb stores in-frame clones only, minus some. The sample consists of 75,000 to 80,000 clones, about 94% of them appearing once. Material: peripheral blood, obtained in the second trimester of pregnancy. The receptors here all came from a female donor in good health, enrolled as a control in a pregnancy study.

Remarks on this clone: In this CDR3 the conserved last residue, phenylalanine or tryptophan, is missing, so a read error is likely. The limits of the CDR3 on the DNA are not certain, so only TCRdb's listed CDR3 is given. V and J are TRBV10-3 and TRBJ2-7; the D call in the table, TRBD1, was not verified against the DNA. Germline values: CDR1 ENHRY, CDR2 SYGVKD. Both ends counted, the CDR3 spans 13 residues. The CDR3 is CAIIGTGNRAPLY.

The J gene is TRBJ1-5, the V gene TRBV5-5, with TRBD1 identical over 9 bases. Germline assignment: CDR1 SGHKS and CDR2 YYEKEE (reference sequence). Trimming cost V 3 bases and J 5 bases; bases outside gene matches: 6. This CDR3 contains 15 residues. The CDR3: CASSSNRGLDQPQHF. CDR3 DNA sequence: TGTGCCAGCAGCTCGAACAGGGGGCTTGATCAGCCCCAGCATTTT.

The chain employs TRBV23-1 and TRBJ1-5; D is undetermined. TRBV23-1 is filed as an ORF, its function uncertain. This CDR3 comprises 15 residues. V gave up 2 bases and J gave up 6 bases, with 14 bases separating them. CDR3 in DNA: TGCGCCAGCAGTCAAAGACGCGGGAAGGTTCAGCCCCAGCATTTT. The encoded protein is CASSQRRGKVQPQHF.

This chain links TRBV5-6 with TRBJ1-1, with D hard to call. The V end lost 1 base, the J end lost 4 bases, and 11 bases lay between the germline ends. CDR3 length: 14 amino acids. CDR1 and CDR2 from the germline V gene are SGHDT and YYEEEE. CDR3 loop: CASSLPTKATEAFF. CDR3 DNA: TGTGCCAGCAGCTTGCCCACGAAAGCCACTGAAGCTTTCTTT.

This sequence joins TRBV18 and TRBJ1-2; D perhaps matches TRBD1 (5 bases). CDR3 length: 16 residues. The germline V gene encodes CDR1 KGHSH and CDR2 LQKENI. V lost 0 bases and J 3 bases, leaving 14 bases between the germline ends. CDR3 loop: CASSPPSGRDDYGYTF. CDR3 nucleotides: TGTGCCAGCTCACCACCGAGTGGCAGGGATGACTATGGCTACACCTTC.

This chain uses TRBV5-1 with TRBJ2-5, with 9 bases matching TRBD1. V was clipped by 2 bases and J by 5 bases; unmatched bases: 7. The CDR3 is 15 amino acids. Per the germline V gene, CDR1 is SGHRS and CDR2 is YFSETQ. The CDR3 nucleotides read TGCGCCAGCAGCTTCAATACAGGGGGCGGGGAGACCCAGTACTTC. Its protein product is CASSFNTGGGETQYF.

The chain combines TRBV25-1 with TRBJ2-7; perhaps TRBD2 as D (6 bases). Germline V lookup: CDR1 MGHDK, CDR2 SYGVNS. This CDR3 is 12 amino acids long. Between the trimmed V and J ends, which lost 8 bases and 4 bases, there was a span of 12 bases. CDR3 amino acids: CASGLARYEQYF. Written as DNA, the CDR3 is TGTGCCAGCGGGCTAGCGCGGTACGAGCAGTACTTC.

The chain couples TRBV5-6 to TRBJ1-2; D gene ambiguous. The CDR3 loop spans 11 amino acids. The germline gives CDR1 SGHDT, CDR2 YYEEEE. V lost 5 bases to trimming and J lost 5 bases, with 7 bases between them. The CDR3 reads CASSYIYGYTF. In DNA form, the CDR3 reads TGTGCCAGCAGTTACATATATGGCTACACCTTC.

V gene TRBV19 combines with J gene TRBJ1-1; weak D call: TRBD1 (5 bases). Trimming stripped 2 bases from V and 1 base from J, with 5 bases between. Germline values: CDR1 LNHDA, CDR2 SQIVND (reference sequence). The CDR3 length is 13 residues. The CDR3 sequence: CASSIRGNTEAFF. The CDR3 DNA sequence: TGTGCCAGTAGTATAAGGGGGAACACTGAAGCTTTCTTT.

This chain uses TRBV5-5 with TRBJ2-7; 7 bases align to TRBD1. This CDR3 contains 14 residues. The V gene's germline CDR1 is SGHKS and CDR2 YYEKEE (reference sequence). The V and J ends lost 0 bases and 3 bases, in that order; junction bases with no gene match: 3. CDR3 sequence reads: CASSLGTGIYEQYF. CDR3 DNA: TGTGCCAGCAGCTTGGGGACAGGTATCTACGAGCAGTACTTC.

The CDR3 nucleotides read TGTGCCAGCAGCCTAGAGACAGACCTGAACACTGAAGCTTTCTTT. Amino acids: CASSLETDLNTEAFF. This chain connects TRBV5-4 to TRBJ1-1; tentatively, D is TRBD1 (5 bases). Trimming took off 4 bases at V and 0 bases at J, with 13 bases between the two ends. In germline, CDR1 is SGHNT, CDR2 YYREEE (reference sequence). The CDR3 length is 15 residues. Variable domain in full (rest from reference TRBV5-4 and TRBJ1-1): ETGVTQSPTHLIKTRGQQVTLRCSSQSGHNTVSWYQQALGQGPQFIFQYYREEENGRGNFPPRFSGLQFPNYSSELNVNALELDDSALYLCASSLETDLNTEAFFGQGTRLTVV.

The chain combines TRBV6-1 with TRBJ1-5; no clear D gene. The germline V gene has CDR1 MNHNS and CDR2 SASEGT. The V and J ends lost 4 bases and 6 bases respectively, with 10 bases between them. The CDR3 is made up of 13 amino acids. In DNA form, the CDR3 reads TGTGCCAGCAGTGGTCCAGATCCTCAGCCCCAGCATTTT. It codes for CASSGPDPQPQHF.

The genes are TRBV18 and TRBJ2-5, with 12 bases fitting TRBD2. This CDR3 contains 14 residues. CDR1 is KGHSH and CDR2 is LQKENI in the germline V gene. V trimming: 8 bases; J trimming: 0 bases; junction bases outside the gene matches: 1. The CDR3 region is CASRTSGDQETQYF. CDR3 nucleotide sequence: TGTGCCAGCAGGACTAGCGGGGACCAAGAGACCCAGTACTTC.

This clone was observed a few times. The chain has TRBV7-2 and TRBJ1-1; 7 positions match TRBD1. The CDR3 is 11 residues long. V was pared by 5 bases and J by 11 bases, with 5 bases of the junction left unmatched. Germline lookup yields CDR1 SGHTA and CDR2 FQGNSA. CDR3 coding DNA: TGTGCCAGCAGCGATAACAGGGGTGCTTTCTTT. It specifies CASSDNRGAFF.

The chain joins TRBV7-2 to TRBJ2-7; TRBD2 might be the D (6 bases). This CDR3 spans 15 amino acids. The V gene's germline CDR1 is SGHTA and CDR2 FQGNSA. Trimming removed 6 bases at V and 2 bases at J, with 17 bases between. The DNA of the CDR3 is TGTGCCAGCAGTACCCCTGGGACTCAGACCTACGAGCAGTACTTC. This sequence encodes CASSTPGTQTYEQYF.

The chain has TRBV9 and TRBJ2-7; 7 bases are shared with TRBD2. After removal of 4 bases from V and 5 bases from J, the junction contained 12 bases not matched to a gene. Germline CDR1 reads SGDLS; CDR2 reads YYNGEE. CDR3 length equals 15 residues. The CDR3, as DNA: TGTGCCAGCAGCCCATTCAGCGGGGACTTCGACGAGCAGTACTTC. It specifies CASSPFSGDFDEQYF.

This rearrangement joins TRBV7-8 to TRBJ2-1; TRBD2 agrees at 9 bases. The J segment lost 9 bases and the V segment lost 3 bases, leaving 6 bases of the junction unmatched. The germline V gene encodes CDR1 SGHVS and CDR2 FQNEAQ. This CDR3 is 14 amino acids long. CDR3 coding DNA: TGTGCCAGCAGCTTGGGCGGGGGGGTTGGTGAGCAGTTCTTC. Its translation: CASSLGGGVGEQFF. Full variable domain (remainder filled in from reference TRBV7-8 and TRBJ2-1): GAGVSQSPRYKVAKRGQDVALRCDPISGHVSLFWYQQALGQGPEFLTYFQNEAQLDKSGLPSDRFFAERPEGSVSTLKIQRTQQEDSAVYLCASSLGGGVGEQFFGPGTRLTVL.

This chain links TRBV7-9 with TRBJ2-1; TRBD1 agrees at 8 bases. Germline V gene data show CDR1 as SEHNR and CDR2 as FQNEAQ (reference sequence). V trimming: 3 bases; J trimming: 0 bases; junction bases outside the gene matches: 7. CDR3 length: 17 residues. CDR3 nucleotide sequence: TGTGCCAGCAGCTTTCCAGGGGGCCCTAGCTCCTACAATGAGCAGTTCTTC. Translation gives CASSFPGGPSSYNEQFF. The complete variable domain, with remaining parts taken from reference TRBV7-9 and TRBJ2-1, reads DTGVSQNPRHKITKRGQNVTFRCDPISEHNRLYWYRQTLGQGPEFLTYFQNEAQLEKSRLLSDRFSAERPKGSFSTLEIQRTEQGDSAMYLCASSFPGGPSSYNEQFFGPGTRLTVL.

The chain links TRBV11-3 to TRBJ2-3; 8 nucleotides align to TRBD1. Germline V gene sequence: CDR1 SGHNT, CDR2 YENEEA. The CDR3 totals 18 residues. V lost 1 base to trimming and J lost 0 bases; unmatched junction nucleotides: 9. CDR3: CASSLGWSGQVSTDTQYF. The DNA for the CDR3 is TGTGCCAGCAGCTTAGGTTGGTCGGGACAGGTCAGCACAGATACGCAGTATTTT.

This clone has just one count. This chain links TRBV9 with TRBJ2-5; 11 bases agree with TRBD2. There are 14 residues in the CDR3. V shed 3 bases, J shed 3 bases, and the junction held 1 base outside the gene matches. CDR1 and CDR2 (germline): SGDLS, YYNGEE. CDR3 in amino acids: CASSAGLAEETQYF. The CDR3 region has the DNA TGTGCCAGCAGCGCGGGACTAGCGGAAGAGACCCAGTACTTC. The whole variable domain, filled in from reference TRBV9 and TRBJ2-5, reads DSGVTQTPKHLITATGQRVTLRCSPRSGDLSVYWYQQSLDQGLQFLIQYYNGEERAKGNILERFSAQQFPDLHSELNLSSLELGDSALYFCASSAGLAEETQYFGPGTRLLVL.

The chain combines TRBV5-1 with TRBJ2-7; 7 bases are shared with TRBD1. Unmatched junction bases numbered 12, after V lost 4 bases and J lost 5 bases. The germline CDR1 and CDR2 sequences are SGHRS and YFSETQ. This CDR3 has 15 amino acids. CDR3: CASSPDRVLMNEQYF. CDR3 DNA sequence: TGCGCCAGCAGCCCCGACAGGGTCCTTATGAACGAGCAGTACTTC.

The genes are TRBV27 and TRBJ2-7; a weak D match, TRBD2 (6 bases). Trimming left V 5 bases short and J 2 bases short, with 25 bases between. CDR3 length equals 18 residues. Germline V gene sequence: CDR1 MNHEY, CDR2 SMNVEV (reference sequence). Here the CDR3 DNA reads TGTGCCAGCAGTCCAGGGATTCTACTTACCGGGGGAGCCTACGAGCAGTACTTC. Its translation is CASSPGILLTGGAYEQYF.

The chain is built from TRBV12-5 and TRBJ1-1, with 10 bases fitting TRBD1. The CDR3 is 17 residues long. The V gene end was trimmed by 0 bases and the J gene end by 2 bases; junction bases not matched to a gene: 6. From germline, CDR1 is LGHNT and CDR2 FRNRAP. DNA of the CDR3: TGTGCTAGTGGTTTGGTACTGGGACAGGGGCAAAACACTGAAGCTTTCTTT. Amino acids: CASGLVLGQGQNTEAFF.

The chain links TRBV6-1 to TRBJ1-4, with TRBD1 identical over 7 bases. V was pared by 8 bases and J by 0 bases, with 6 bases of the junction left unmatched. The length of the CDR3 is 15 residues. Germline CDR1 is MNHNS and CDR2 is SASEGT. The CDR3 bases are TGTGCCAGCTCCGTCAGGGGGGCAACTAATGAAAAACTGTTTTTT. This sequence encodes CASSVRGATNEKLFF.

CDR3 bases: TGTGCCAGCAGCGCTCAGGGGTGGTCTAATGAAAAACTGTTTTTT. Encoded protein: CASSAQGWSNEKLFF. The J gene is TRBJ1-4, the V gene TRBV7-2, with a weak D call TRBD1 (6 bases). The germline V gene encodes CDR1 SGHTA and CDR2 FQGNSA. V shed 5 bases and J shed 3 bases, with 13 bases lying between them. The CDR3 sequence is 15 residues long. Drawing the rest from reference TRBV7-2 and TRBJ1-4, the complete variable domain is GAGVSQSPSNKVTEKGKDVELRCDPISGHTALYWYRQSLGQGLEFLIYFQGNSAPDKSGLPSDRFSAERTGGSVSTLTIQRTQQEDSAVYLCASSAQGWSNEKLFFGSGTQLSVL.

The rearrangement links TRBV5-1 to TRBJ2-7, with D perhaps TRBD1 (5 bases). Germline assignment: CDR1 SGHRS and CDR2 YFSETQ. Trimming stripped 5 bases from V and 4 bases from J, with 7 bases between. This CDR3 is built from 11 residues. The CDR3 spells CASRTDYEQYF. The CDR3 DNA follows: TGCGCCAGCAGGACAGATTACGAGCAGTACTTC. The full variable domain, completed using reference TRBV5-1 and TRBJ2-7, is KAGVTQTPRYLIKTRGQQVTLSCSPISGHRSVSWYQQTPGQGLQFLFEYFSETQRNKGNFPGRFSGRQFSNSRSEMNVSTLELGDSALYLCASRTDYEQYFGPGTRLTVT.

This chain links TRBV5-4 with TRBJ2-3; TRBD1 aligns across 8 bases. Trimming removed 5 bases from V and 1 base from J; junction bases left unmatched: 6. The germline V gene encodes CDR1 SGHNT and CDR2 YYREEE (reference sequence). There are 15 residues in the CDR3. CDR3 amino acids: CASRRQGTRTDTQYF. The CDR3 DNA sequence: TGTGCCAGCAGGAGACAGGGGACCCGCACAGATACGCAGTATTTT.